The 4 T cell receptor beta chains presented below share a single source sample, sequenced in a study of cytomegalovirus exposure and HLA in healthy donors. PCR amplification relied on 60 Vbeta primers (plus 13 Jbeta primers). Sequencing was performed with immunoSEQ multiplex PCR; in TCRdb, only in-frame clones are kept and a portion is missing. The repertoire holds 90,000 to 100,000 clones, with roughly three quarters as singletons. Sequenced: PBMCs. The receptors derive from a man aged 35 to 55 in good health and CMV-seronegative.

The V call is TRBV5-4, the J call TRBJ2-1; D is possibly TRBD2 (5 bases). This CDR3 region has 13 residues. Per germline, CDR1 SGHNT and CDR2 YYREEE (reference sequence). V lost 2 bases and J 6 bases, leaving 9 bases between the germline ends. Here the CDR3 reads CASSFSSPNEQFF. The CDR3 bases are TGTGCCAGCAGCTTTTCTAGCCCCAATGAGCAGTTCTTC.

The chain employs TRBV9 and TRBJ2-1, with TRBD2 identical over 13 bases. Germline CDR1 and CDR2: SGDLS and YYNGEE. This CDR3 contains 13 residues. J gave up 13 bases and V 3 bases, and 4 bases lay outside the gene matches. In DNA, the CDR3 is TGTGCCAGCAGCGGAACTAGCGGGGGGGCTCAGTTCTTC. Translated: CASSGTSGGAQFF.

The chain links TRBV28 to TRBJ2-5; no definite D call. With the DNA end fitting TRBJ2-7 better, the J assignment may be wrong. CDR1 and CDR2 from the germline V gene are MDHEN and SYDVKM. The CDR3 is made up of 13 amino acids. The CDR3 protein is CASSLSFSYEQYF. In DNA, the CDR3 is TGTGCCAGCAGTTTGTCATTCTCCTACGAGCAGTACTTC.

The rearrangement joins TRBV29-1 to TRBJ2-3; TRBD2 aligns across 7 bases. This CDR3 comprises 14 residues. Looked up from germline, CDR1 is SQVTM and CDR2 is ANQGSEA. V was clipped by 1 base and J by 4 bases; unmatched bases: 5. The CDR3 DNA is TGCAGCGTTGAAGGAAGGACTAGATCAGATACGCAGTATTTT. Its protein is CSVEGRTRSDTQYF.